The next 9 T cell receptor beta chains were all read from a single sample in a study of blood T cell repertoires in COVID-19. Libraries were prepared by immunoSEQ multiplex PCR; TCRdb keeps only in-frame clonotypes and omits some of them. This table has roughly 330,000 clones, roughly 88% appearing once. The sequenced sample was peripheral blood. These TCRs come from a woman aged 50 to 60 with acute or convalescent COVID-19.

The sample holds a few counts of this clone. The chain couples TRBV7-2 to TRBJ2-1, with TRBD2 as a possible D gene (6 bases). Trimming left V 5 bases short and J 8 bases short, with 13 bases between. This CDR3 contains 13 residues. Per germline, CDR1 SGHTA and CDR2 FQGNSA. In nucleotides, the CDR3 is TGTGCCAGCAGCCCCGGACTAAGGGATGAGCAGTTCTTC. Translating gives CASSPGLRDEQFF.

The chain joins TRBV4-1 to TRBJ1-1; D is possibly TRBD1 (5 bases). V was trimmed by 1 base and J by 5 bases, leaving 11 bases between them. Germline V CDR1 and CDR2: MGHRA, YSYEKL. The CDR3 length is 14 residues. This CDR3 is CASSQGVRETEAFF. The CDR3 nucleotides are TGCGCCAGCAGCCAAGGGGTCAGGGAAACTGAAGCTTTCTTT.

This chain joins TRBV5-6 and TRBJ1-2; possible D gene TRBD1, 6 bases. The V gene's germline CDR1 is SGHDT and CDR2 YYEEEE. The CDR3 contains 13 residues. Trimming shortened V by 2 bases and J by 7 bases, and 12 bases separated the two germline ends. Here the CDR3 DNA reads TGTGCCAGCAGCTTTGGCCAGGGGAGTGGCTACACCTTC. It is translated as CASSFGQGSGYTF.

The rearrangement links TRBV28 to TRBJ1-5; TRBD1 aligns across 8 bases. Germline CDR1 MDHEN, CDR2 SYDVKM. The CDR3 runs to 17 residues. V lost 6 bases, J lost 2 bases, and 12 bases stayed unmatched. This CDR3 reads CASSQTGVISGNQPQHF. For the CDR3, the DNA is TGTGCCAGCAGCCAGACAGGGGTGATAAGTGGCAATCAGCCCCAGCATTTT. Together with reference TRBV28 and TRBJ1-5, the CDR3 gives the full variable domain: DVKVTQSSRYLVKRTGEKVFLECVQDMDHENMFWYRQDPGLGLRLIYFSYDVKMKEKGDIPEGYSVSREKKERFSLILESASTNQTSMYLCASSQTGVISGNQPQHFGDGTRLSIL.

J is TRBJ2-1 and V is TRBV12-1; the D call TRBD2 from the table was never checked on the DNA. TRBV12-1 is marked as a pseudogene. The CDR3 has 12 residues. CDR3 DNA sequence: TGTGCCAGCAATCTCGGGACTCCCCACACGTTCTTC. Translation: CASNLGTPHTFF.

In its sample, this clone was seen a few times. The chain carries TRBV2 and TRBJ1-4, with D possibly matching TRBD1 (5 bases). V lost 4 bases and J 5 bases, leaving 11 bases between the germline ends. CDR1 and CDR2 from the germline V gene are SNHLY and FYNNEI. This CDR3 has 14 amino acids. This CDR3 is CASSAGSRNEKLFF. The CDR3 DNA sequence: TGTGCCAGCAGTGCAGGGTCCAGGAATGAAAAACTGTTTTTT.

The chain links TRBV28 to TRBJ1-4, with 8 nucleotides matching TRBD1. V shed 4 bases and J 7 bases; nucleotides not matched to a gene: 5. Germline loops: CDR1 MDHEN, CDR2 SYDVKM. The CDR3 totals 14 residues. Written as DNA, the CDR3 is TGTGCCAGCAGTTCGACAGGGGTCGGTGAAAAACTGTTTTTT. Translation: CASSSTGVGEKLFF.

J is TRBJ2-6 and V is TRBV5-6; tentatively, D is TRBD2 (5 bases). Deletions cut 3 bases from V and 3 bases from J, with 13 bases between. The germline CDR1 and CDR2 sequences are SGHDT and YYEEEE. This CDR3 has 16 amino acids. Written as DNA, the CDR3 is TGTGCCAGCAGCTCTTATTTCGAGGGTGGGGCCAACGTCCTGACTTTC. It encodes CASSSYFEGGANVLTF.

This rearrangement joins TRBV28 to TRBJ2-7; D uncertain. The germline V gene encodes CDR1 MDHEN and CDR2 SYDVKM. Trimming removed 4 bases at V and 7 bases at J, with 11 bases between. This CDR3 is 12 amino acids long. The DNA of the CDR3 is TGTGCCAGCAGTTCCCCCCCGGGTGAGCAGTACTTC. Its translation: CASSSPPGEQYF.